Below are 6 T cell receptor beta chains sequenced from a single sample in a study of blood T cells in healthy people across ages. A second PCR of roughly 6 to 12 cycles used a sample-barcoded 5' primer and a J-beta primer mix. TCRdb fed the 5' RACE reads into MiXCR, producing one record per CDR3 protein. The sample holds more than 700,000 distinct CDR3 sequences, 50% to 65% seen once. The sample comprised blood. The receptor source for this set is a man at least 80 years old in good health.

This clonotype has a handful of counts. This sequence joins TRBV30 and TRBJ1-1; TRBD1 matches at 7 bases. Germline values: CDR1 GTSNPN, CDR2 SVGIG (reference sequence). V was pared by 2 bases and J by 6 bases, with 9 bases of the junction left unmatched. The CDR3 is 14 residues long. The CDR3 bases are TGTGCCTGGAGTTTGAGGGGGCGGACGGCTGAAGCTTTCTTT. The encoded protein is CAWSLRGRTAEAFF.

This chain uses TRBV7-8 with TRBJ2-6, with D unclear. Trimming cost V 5 bases and J 2 bases, with 7 bases left between them. The CDR3 is made up of 14 amino acids. Germline V CDR1 and CDR2: SGHVS, FQNEAQ. The DNA for the CDR3 is TGTGCCAGCAGCCTCCAACCTGGGGCCAACGTCCTGACTTTC. The encoded protein is CASSLQPGANVLTF.

V usage is TRBV3-1 and J usage is TRBJ1-2; D is ambiguous. Looked up from germline, CDR1 is LGHDT and CDR2 is YNNKEL (reference sequence). With 0 bases removed from V and 4 bases from J, the gap between germline ends came to 12 bases. The CDR3 extends over 15 amino acids. CDR3: CASSQDGPLPYGYTF. CDR3 DNA: TGTGCCAGCAGCCAAGACGGACCGCTCCCCTATGGCTACACCTTC.

J is TRBJ2-7 and V is TRBV18; tentatively, D is TRBD2 (5 bases). Trimming took off 4 bases at V and 3 bases at J, with 19 bases between the two ends. The length of the CDR3 is 16 residues. Per the germline V gene, CDR1 is KGHSH and CDR2 is LQKENI. The DNA for the CDR3 is TGTGCCAGCTCACAATCCGCCCCACTGGGGAGCTACGAGCAGTACTTC. It yields the protein CASSQSAPLGSYEQYF.

As concerns this clonotype: A much larger clone lies one base from this, so it may be a read error. The chain employs TRBV5-1 and TRBJ2-1, with TRBD1 matching 9 bases. The CDR3 runs 18 residues. Germline V CDR1 and CDR2: SGHRS, YFSETQ. After removal of 4 bases from V and 4 bases from J, the junction contained 15 bases not matched to a gene. CDR3 sequence reads: CASSKKTPGQGRYNEQFF. The CDR3 region has the DNA TGCGCCAGCAGCAAAAAGACTCCGGGACAGGGAAGATACAATGAGCAGTTCTTC.

The chain is built from TRBV28 and TRBJ2-3; the D is unclear. The CDR3 contains 16 residues. Germline loops: CDR1 MDHEN, CDR2 SYDVKM. Trimming took off 7 bases at V and 4 bases at J, with 21 bases between the two ends. The DNA for the CDR3 is TGTGCCAGCACCTCCCCAGCCCTCTCGGGCGCAGATACGCAGTATTTT. Translation: CASTSPALSGADTQYF. Full variable domain (missing parts from reference TRBV28 and TRBJ2-3): DVKVTQSSRYLVKRTGEKVFLECVQDMDHENMFWYRQDPGLGLRLIYFSYDVKMKEKGDIPEGYSVSREKKERFSLILESASTNQTSMYLCASTSPALSGADTQYFGPGTRLTVL.